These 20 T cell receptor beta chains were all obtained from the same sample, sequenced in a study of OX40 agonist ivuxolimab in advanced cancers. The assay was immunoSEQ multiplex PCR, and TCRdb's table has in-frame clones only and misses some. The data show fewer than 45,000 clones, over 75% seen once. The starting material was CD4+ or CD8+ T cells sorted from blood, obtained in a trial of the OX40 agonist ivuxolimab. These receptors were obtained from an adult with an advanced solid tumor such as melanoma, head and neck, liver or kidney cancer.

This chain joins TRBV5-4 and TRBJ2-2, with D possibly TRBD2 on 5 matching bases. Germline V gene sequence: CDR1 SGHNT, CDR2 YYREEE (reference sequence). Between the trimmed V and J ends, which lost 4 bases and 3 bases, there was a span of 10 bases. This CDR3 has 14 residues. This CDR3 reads CASSPRDYTGELFF. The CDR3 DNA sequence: TGTGCCAGCAGCCCCCGGGATTACACCGGGGAGCTGTTTTTT.

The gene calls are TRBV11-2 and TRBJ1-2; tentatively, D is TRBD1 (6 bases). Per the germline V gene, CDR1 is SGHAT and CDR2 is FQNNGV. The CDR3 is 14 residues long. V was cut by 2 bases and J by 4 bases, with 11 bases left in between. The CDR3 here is CASSLRSQGYGYTF. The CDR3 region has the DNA TGTGCCAGCAGCTTAAGGTCACAGGGCTATGGCTACACCTTC. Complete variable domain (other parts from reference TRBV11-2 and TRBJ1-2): EAGVAQSPRYKIIEKRQSVAFWCNPISGHATLYWYQQILGQGPKLLIQFQNNGVVDDSQLPKDRFSAERLKGVDSTLKIQPAKLEDSAVYLCASSLRSQGYGYTFGSGTRLTVV.

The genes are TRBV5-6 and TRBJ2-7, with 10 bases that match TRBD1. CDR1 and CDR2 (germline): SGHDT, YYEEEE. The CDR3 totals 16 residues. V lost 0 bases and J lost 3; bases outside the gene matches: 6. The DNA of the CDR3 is TGTGCCAGCAGCTTGGCAAGTCGGGACAGGGGCTACGAGCAGTACTTC. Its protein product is CASSLASRDRGYEQYF. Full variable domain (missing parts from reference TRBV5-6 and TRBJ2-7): DAGVTQSPTHLIKTRGQQVTLRCSPKSGHDTVSWYQQALGQGPQFIFQYYEEEERQRGNFPDRFSGHQFPNYSSELNVNALLLGDSALYLCASSLASRDRGYEQYFGPGTRLTVT.

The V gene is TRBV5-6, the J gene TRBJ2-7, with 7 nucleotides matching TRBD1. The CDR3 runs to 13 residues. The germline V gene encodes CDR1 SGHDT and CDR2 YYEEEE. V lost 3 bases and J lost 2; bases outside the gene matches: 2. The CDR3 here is CASSWGQTYEQYF. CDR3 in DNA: TGTGCCAGCAGCTGGGGACAGACCTACGAGCAGTACTTC. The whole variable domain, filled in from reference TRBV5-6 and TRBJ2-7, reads DAGVTQSPTHLIKTRGQQVTLRCSPKSGHDTVSWYQQALGQGPQFIFQYYEEEERQRGNFPDRFSGHQFPNYSSELNVNALLLGDSALYLCASSWGQTYEQYFGPGTRLTVT.

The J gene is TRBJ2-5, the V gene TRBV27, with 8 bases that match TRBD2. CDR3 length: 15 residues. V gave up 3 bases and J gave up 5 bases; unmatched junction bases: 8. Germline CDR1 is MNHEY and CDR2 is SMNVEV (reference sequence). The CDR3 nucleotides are TGTGCCAGCAGTTTGCGGGCTAGCGGGTGGGAGACCCAGTACTTC. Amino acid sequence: CASSLRASGWETQYF.

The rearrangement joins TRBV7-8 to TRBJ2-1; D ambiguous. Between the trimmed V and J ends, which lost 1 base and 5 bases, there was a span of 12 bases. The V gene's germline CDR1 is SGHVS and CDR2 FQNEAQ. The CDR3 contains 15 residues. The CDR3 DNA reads TGTGCCAGCAGCTTAGGGGTCGGGTTAAACAATGAGCAGTTCTTC. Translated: CASSLGVGLNNEQFF.

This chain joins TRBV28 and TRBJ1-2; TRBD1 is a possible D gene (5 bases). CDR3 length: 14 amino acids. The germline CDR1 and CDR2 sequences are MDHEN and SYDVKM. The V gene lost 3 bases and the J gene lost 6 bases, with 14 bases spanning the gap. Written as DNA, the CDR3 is TGTGCCAGCAGTTTCTTCGGGGGTGTGGATGGCTACACCTTC. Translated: CASSFFGGVDGYTF.

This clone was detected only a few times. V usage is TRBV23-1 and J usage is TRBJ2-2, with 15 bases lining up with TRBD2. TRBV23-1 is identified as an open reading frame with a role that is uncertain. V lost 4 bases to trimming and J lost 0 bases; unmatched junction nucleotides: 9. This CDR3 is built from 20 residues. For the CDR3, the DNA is TGCGCCAGCAGTCCGCTAGGACTAGCGGGAGGGCCTTCGAACACCGGGGAGCTGTTTTTT. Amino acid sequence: CASSPLGLAGGPSNTGELFF.

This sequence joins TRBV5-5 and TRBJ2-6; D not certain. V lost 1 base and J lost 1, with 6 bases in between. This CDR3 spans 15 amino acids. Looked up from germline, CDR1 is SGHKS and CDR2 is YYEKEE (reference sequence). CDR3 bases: TGTGCCAGCAGCTTGCTGGGGTCTGGGGCCAACGTCCTGACTTTC. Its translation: CASSLLGSGANVLTF.

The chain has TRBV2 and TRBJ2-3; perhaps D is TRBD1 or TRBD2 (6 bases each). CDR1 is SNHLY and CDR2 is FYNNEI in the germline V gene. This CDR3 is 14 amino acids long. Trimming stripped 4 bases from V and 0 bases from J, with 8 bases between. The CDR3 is CASSGGASTDTQYF. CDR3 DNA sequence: TGTGCCAGCAGTGGGGGGGCCAGCACAGATACGCAGTATTTT.

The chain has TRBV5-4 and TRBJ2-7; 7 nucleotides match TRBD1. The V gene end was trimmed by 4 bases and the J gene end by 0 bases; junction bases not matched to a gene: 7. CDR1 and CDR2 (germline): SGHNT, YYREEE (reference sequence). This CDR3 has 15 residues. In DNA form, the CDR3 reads TGTGCCAGCAGCCCAGACTGGGACAGCTCCTACGAGCAGTACTTC. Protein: CASSPDWDSSYEQYF.

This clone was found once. The DNA for the CDR3 is TGTGCCAGCAGTCCACACCGACAGGGGAGGTACGAGCAGTACTTC. Protein: CASSPHRQGRYEQYF. V and J are TRBV28 and TRBJ2-7; 8 bases are a match to TRBD1. CDR1 and CDR2 from the germline V gene are MDHEN and SYDVKM. With 5 bases clipped from V and 4 bases from J, the junction kept 10 bases outside the gene matches. The length of the CDR3 is 15 residues.

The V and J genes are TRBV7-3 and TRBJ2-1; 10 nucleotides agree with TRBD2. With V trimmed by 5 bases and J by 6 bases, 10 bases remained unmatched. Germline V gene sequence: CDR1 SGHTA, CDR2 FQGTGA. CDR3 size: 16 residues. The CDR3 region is CASSHSSGRAGNEQFF. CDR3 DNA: TGTGCCAGCAGCCACTCGAGCGGGAGGGCGGGCAATGAGCAGTTCTTC.

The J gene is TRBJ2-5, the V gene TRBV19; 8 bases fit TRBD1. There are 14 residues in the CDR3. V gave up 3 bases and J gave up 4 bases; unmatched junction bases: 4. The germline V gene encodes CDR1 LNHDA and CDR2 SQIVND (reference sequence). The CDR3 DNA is TGTGCCAGTAGTATCGATACAGGGGGAGAGACCCAGTACTTC. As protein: CASSIDTGGETQYF.

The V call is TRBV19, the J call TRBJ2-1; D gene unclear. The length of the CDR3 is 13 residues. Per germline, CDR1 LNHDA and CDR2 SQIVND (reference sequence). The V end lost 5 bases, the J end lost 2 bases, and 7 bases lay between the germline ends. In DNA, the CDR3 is TGTGCCAGTAGTTCTGACACCTACAATGAGCAGTTCTTC. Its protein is CASSSDTYNEQFF. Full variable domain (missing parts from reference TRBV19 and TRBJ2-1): DGGITQSPKYLFRKEGQNVTLSCEQNLNHDAMYWYRQDPGQGLRLIYYSQIVNDFQKGDIAEGYSVSREKKESFPLTVTSAQKNPTAFYLCASSSDTYNEQFFGPGTRLTVL.

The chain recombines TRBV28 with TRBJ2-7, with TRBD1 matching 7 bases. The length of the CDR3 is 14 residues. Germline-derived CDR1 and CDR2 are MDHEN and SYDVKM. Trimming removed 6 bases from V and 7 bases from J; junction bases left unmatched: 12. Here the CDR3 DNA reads TGTGCCAGCAGCCGGGACAGCCCTGTTCAAGAGCAGTACTTC. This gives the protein CASSRDSPVQEQYF.

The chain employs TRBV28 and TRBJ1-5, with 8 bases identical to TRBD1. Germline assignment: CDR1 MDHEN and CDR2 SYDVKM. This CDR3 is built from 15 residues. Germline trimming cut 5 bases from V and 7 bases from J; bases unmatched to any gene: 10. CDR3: CASSHRTGNRQPQHF. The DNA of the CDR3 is TGTGCCAGCAGTCACCGGACAGGGAATAGGCAGCCCCAGCATTTT.

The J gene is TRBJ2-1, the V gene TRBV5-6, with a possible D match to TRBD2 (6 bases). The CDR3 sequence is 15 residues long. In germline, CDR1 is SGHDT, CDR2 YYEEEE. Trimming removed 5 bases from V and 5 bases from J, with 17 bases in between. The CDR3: CASRWRGVKDNEQFF. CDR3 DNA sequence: TGTGCCAGCAGATGGAGGGGCGTTAAAGACAATGAGCAGTTCTTC.

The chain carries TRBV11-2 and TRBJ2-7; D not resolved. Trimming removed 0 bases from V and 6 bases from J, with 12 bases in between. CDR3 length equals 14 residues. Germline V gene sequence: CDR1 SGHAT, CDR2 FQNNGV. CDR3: CASSLDSGFSEQYF. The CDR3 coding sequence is TGTGCCAGCAGCTTAGATTCGGGCTTCTCCGAGCAGTACTTC.

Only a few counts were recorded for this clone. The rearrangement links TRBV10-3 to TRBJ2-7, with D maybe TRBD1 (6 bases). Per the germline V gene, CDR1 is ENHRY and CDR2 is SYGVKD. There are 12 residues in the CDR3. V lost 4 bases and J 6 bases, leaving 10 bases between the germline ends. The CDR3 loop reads CAISGTAREQYF. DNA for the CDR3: TGTGCCATCAGTGGGACAGCCCGCGAGCAGTACTTC.